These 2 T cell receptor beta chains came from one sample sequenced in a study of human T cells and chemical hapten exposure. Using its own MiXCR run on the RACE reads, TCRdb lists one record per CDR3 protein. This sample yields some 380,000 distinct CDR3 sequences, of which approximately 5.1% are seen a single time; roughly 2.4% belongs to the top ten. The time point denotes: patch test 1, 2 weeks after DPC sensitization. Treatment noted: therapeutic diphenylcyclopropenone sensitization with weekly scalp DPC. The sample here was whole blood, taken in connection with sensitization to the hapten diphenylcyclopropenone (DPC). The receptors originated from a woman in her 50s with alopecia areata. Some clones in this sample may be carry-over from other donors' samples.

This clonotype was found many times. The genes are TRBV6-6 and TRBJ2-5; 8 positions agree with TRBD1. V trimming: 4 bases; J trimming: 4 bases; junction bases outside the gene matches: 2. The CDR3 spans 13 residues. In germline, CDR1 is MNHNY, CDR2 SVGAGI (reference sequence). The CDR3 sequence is CASSSTGGETQYF. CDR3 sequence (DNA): TGTGCCAGCAGTTCAACAGGGGGAGAGACCCAGTACTTC.

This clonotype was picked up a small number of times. CDR3 nucleotides: TGTGCCTCCCACCGGGGGCGACGGATGAACACTGAAGCTTTCTTT. Translating gives CASHRGRRMNTEAFF. This chain uses TRBV12-3 or TRBV12-4 with TRBJ1-1; weak D call: TRBD1 (6 bases). This CDR3 comprises 15 residues. The V end was cut by 11 bases, the J end by 0 bases, with 19 bases between.